This section outlines one TCR beta chain sequence together with its context. Its specificity is not known. Profiles of TCR beta VDJ and CDR3 were generated from a genomic DNA template. MiXCR was run by TCRdb on the reads, yielding one entry per CDR3 protein. The sample lists 150,000 to 200,000 distinct CDR3 sequences, around 52% occurring once. The entry originates in a study of CD8+CD57+ T cells in acquired aplastic anemia. Turning to the study itself: Average DNA yield from sorted CD4+ and CD8+ cells was about 3.2 ug. General study results and limits: Comparison of patients with controls identified twenty-nine shared CD8+ CDR3 sequences. Between patients and controls, CD8+ Simpson's diversity did not vary significantly.

The CDR3 totals 13 residues. V was pared by 4 bases and J by 7 bases, with 11 bases between. CDR1 and CDR2 (germline): LNHNV, YYDKDF (reference sequence). Previously, flow cytometry had revealed CD8+CD57+ cell expansion in the patients chosen for sequencing. The blood sampling took place in patients who had so far received no therapy. This TCR came from a human donor with aplastic anemia. Source material: sorted CD4+, CD8+, or CD8+CD57+ T cells (not recorded which) from PBMCs. The chain links TRBV15 to TRBJ1-5, with a tentative D call TRBD1 (6 bases). The CDR3 nucleotides are TGTGCCACCAGCAAAAACAGGGACCAGCCCCAGCATTTT. As protein: CATSKNRDQPQHF. The whole variable domain, filled in from reference TRBV15 and TRBJ1-5, reads DAMVIQNPRYQVTQFGKPVTLSCSQTLNHNVMYWYQQKSSQAPKLLFHYYDKDFNNEADTPDNFQSRRPNTSFCFLDIRSPGLGDTAMYLCATSKNRDQPQHFGDGTRLSIL.